One and the same sample provided the 7 T cell receptor beta chains below, sequenced in a study of tumor and adjacent non-tumor tissue in lung cancer listed by TCRdb under 2018. Bulk unsorted tissue served as the source for RNA extraction, and RNA quality was assessed using a NanoDrop ND-1000 and an Agilent 2100. Library creation used multiplex PCR. Sequencing relied on an Illumina HiSeq 2500. TCRbeta libraries were constructed through three rounds of nested PCR with primers (Table S4) according to protocols modified from ARM-PCR. The public reads were reprocessed in TCRdb via fastp at Q25 and MiXCR, keeping in-frame beta chains. Rows matching on CDR3 protein sequence are summarized as one entry with the most common DNA and genes. This sample has about 81,000 distinct CDR3 sequences in its table, and roughly 72% of those were observed once. The ten largest clonotypes hold 8% to 9.5% of the sample.

The sequencing sample was made of lung tumor tissue. These receptors were collected from a woman between 40 and 55 years old with non-small cell lung cancer.

As regards this clonotype: Possible read error: a much larger clone is one base away. The chain is built from TRBV6-2 or TRBV6-3 and TRBJ2-3; 9 bases are shared with TRBD2. Germline V gives CDR1 MNHEY, CDR2 SVGEGT. This CDR3 comprises 18 residues. The chain's CDR3 is CASCYSSGGPASTDTQYF. The CDR3 DNA is TGTGCCAGCTGTTACAGTAGCGGGGGCCCCGCTAGCACAGATACGCAGTATTTT.

The V call is TRBV24-1, the J call TRBJ2-1, with 8 positions matching TRBD2. CDR1 is KGHDR, CDR2 SFDVKD, per germline. The CDR3 runs to 13 residues. Trimming removed 7 bases from V and 4 bases from J; junction bases left unmatched: 2. The CDR3 coding sequence is TGTGCCACCAGGCCTAGCGGGTACAATGAGCAGTTCTTC. This encodes CATRPSGYNEQFF.

This clonotype occurred a few times. This clone may be a read error of a much larger clone one base away. CDR3 nucleotide sequence: TGCGCCAACAGCCTCGGACAGATAATAACTGGGGCCAACGTCCTGACTTTC. Its protein product is CANSLGQIITGANVLTF. The chain couples TRBV4-1 to TRBJ2-6, with TRBD1 as a possible D gene (6 bases). There are 17 residues in the CDR3. Germline-derived CDR1 and CDR2 are MGHRA and YSYEKL.

The chain uses TRBV2 and TRBJ2-7; 10 nucleotides match TRBD2. Per the germline V gene, CDR1 is SNHLY and CDR2 is FYNNEI. The CDR3 consists of 12 residues. In DNA form, the CDR3 reads TGTTCCACTAGCGGGGTGTCTTACGAGCAGTACTTC. Translation: CSTSGVSYEQYF.

This clonotype was observed many times. This sequence joins TRBV4-1 and TRBJ2-5; D may match TRBD1 or TRBD2 (6 bases each). Germline V gives CDR1 MGHRA, CDR2 YSYEKL. CDR3 length: 15 amino acids. V gave up 0 bases and J gave up 5 bases, with 13 bases separating them. This CDR3 reads CASSQESGGEETQYF. CDR3 nucleotides: TGCGCCAGCAGCCAAGAATCCGGGGGCGAGGAGACCCAGTACTTC.

As to this clonotype: An end of the junction differs from the germline gene, which may be a read error. The chain has TRBV14 and TRBJ2-1, with D perhaps matching TRBD2 (6 bases). This CDR3 contains 16 residues. From germline, CDR1 is SGHDN and CDR2 FVKESK. CDR3 DNA sequence: TGTGCCAGCAGCCAACTTTCTGGCGGGGTCTACGATGAGCAGTTCTTC. Translation: CASSQLSGGVYDEQFF.

On this clonotype itself: With a much larger clone just one base away, this may be a read error. This rearrangement joins TRBV29-1 to TRBJ2-3; D possibly uses TRBD1 or TRBD2 (5 bases each). Germline CDR1 reads SQVTM; CDR2 reads ANQGSEA. The CDR3 sequence is 13 residues long. This CDR3 is CIVERDRTDTQYF. The CDR3 DNA follows: TGCATCGTTGAACGGGACCGCACAGATACGCAGTATTTT.